What follows are 5 T cell receptor beta chains derived from one specimen sequenced in a study of blood T cell repertoires in COVID-19. Sequencing was performed with immunoSEQ multiplex PCR; in TCRdb, only in-frame clones are kept and a portion is missing. The sample has around 370,000 clones, more than 75% seen once; the top ten hold 1.2%. Sequencing was performed on PBMCs or T cells enriched from blood (not recorded which). These receptors all stem from a woman aged 18 to 35 who had recovered from COVID-19.

The chain is built from TRBV2 and TRBJ1-4, with 9 bases matching TRBD1. The CDR3 is 13 amino acids. V trimming: 7 bases; J trimming: 11 bases; junction bases outside the gene matches: 8. Germline V gene data show CDR1 as SNHLY and CDR2 as FYNNEI. The CDR3 bases are TGTGCCAGCATGCAGACAGGGGGAGGGAAACTGTTTTTT. Translation: CASMQTGGGKLFF.

The chain is built from TRBV7-9 and TRBJ2-2; D gene ambiguous. V lost 2 bases to trimming and J lost 1 base, with 8 bases between them. The CDR3 loop spans 15 amino acids. The V gene's germline CDR1 is SEHNR and CDR2 FQNEAQ (reference sequence). CDR3 sequence reads: CASSLMLGNTGELFF. CDR3 bases: TGTGCCAGCAGCTTAATGCTAGGGAACACCGGGGAGCTGTTTTTT.

V is TRBV11-1 and J is TRBJ2-7; 7 bases line up with TRBD1. This CDR3 is 13 amino acids long. Germline V CDR1 and CDR2: SGHAT, FQDESV (reference sequence). Unmatched junction bases numbered 4, after V lost 4 bases and J lost 4 bases. For the CDR3, the DNA is TGTGCCAGCAGCTCCGACAGGGAGTACGAGCAGTACTTC. The encoded protein is CASSSDREYEQYF.

The rearrangement uses TRBV7-9 and TRBJ2-3; possible D gene TRBD1, 6 bases. The CDR3 is made up of 14 amino acids. Trimming shortened V by 2 bases and J by 5 bases, and 11 bases separated the two germline ends. CDR1 is SEHNR and CDR2 is FQNEAQ in the germline V gene (reference sequence). CDR3 loop: CASSLKGVEDTQYF. The DNA for the CDR3 is TGTGCCAGCAGCTTAAAGGGGGTTGAAGATACGCAGTATTTT.

This chain joins TRBV7-6 and TRBJ2-1; D is unresolved. This CDR3 contains 16 residues. Germline values: CDR1 SGHVS, CDR2 FNYEAQ. V lost 8 bases and J lost 0, with 17 bases in between. DNA for the CDR3: TGTGCCAGCTCTCAACCGACATCGAGCTCCTACAATGAGCAGTTCTTC. Translating gives CASSQPTSSSYNEQFF. Complete variable domain (other parts from reference TRBV7-6 and TRBJ2-1): GAGVSQSPRYKVTKRGQDVALRCDPISGHVSLYWYRQALGQGPEFLTYFNYEAQQDKSGLPNDRFSAERPEGSISTLTIQRTEQRDSAMYRCASSQPTSSSYNEQFFGPGTRLTVL.